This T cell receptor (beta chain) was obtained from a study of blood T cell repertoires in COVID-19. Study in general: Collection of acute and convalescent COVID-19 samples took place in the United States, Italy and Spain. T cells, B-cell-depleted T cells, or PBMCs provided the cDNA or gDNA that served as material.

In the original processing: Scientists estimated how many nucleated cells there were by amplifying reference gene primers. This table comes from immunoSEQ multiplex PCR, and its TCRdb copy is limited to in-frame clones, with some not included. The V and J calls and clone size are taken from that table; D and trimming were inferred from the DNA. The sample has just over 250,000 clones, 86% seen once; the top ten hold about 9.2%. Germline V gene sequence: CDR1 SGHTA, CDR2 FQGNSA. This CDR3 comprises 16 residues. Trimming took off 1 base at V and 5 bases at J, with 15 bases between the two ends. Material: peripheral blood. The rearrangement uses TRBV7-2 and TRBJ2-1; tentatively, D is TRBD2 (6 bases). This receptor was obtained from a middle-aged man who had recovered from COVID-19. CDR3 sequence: CASSLEALAGNNEQFF. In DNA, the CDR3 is TGTGCCAGCAGCTTAGAAGCGCTCGCGGGAAACAATGAGCAGTTCTTC.